This T cell receptor beta chain came from a study of T cells expressing NK-cell markers. General study findings and limits: Six donors had dominant NKG2C+ clonotypes that comprised about 1.0-7.0% of their CD8+ T cells.

Of note for this clonotype: Its cognate antigen is unknown.

TCRdb re-analyzed the 5' RACE reads; it lists each CDR3 protein once, without DNA. The sample table sets out approximately 150,000 distinct CDR3 sequences. The TCR comes from a woman aged 18-69 years in good health. The specimen was blood T cells: a sorted CD56 or NKG2C T cell subset, CD4+ or CD8+ T cells, or bulk PBMC T cells (not recorded which).

This chain's CDR3 is CASSSAGHNQPQHF. The gene calls are TRBV5-5 and TRBJ1-5; without DNA, the TCRdb call of TRBD1 cannot be checked. CDR3 size: 14 residues. Germline-derived CDR1 and CDR2 are SGHKS and YYEKEE (reference sequence).